This TCR beta chain appears in the sequencing data of a study of cytomegalovirus exposure and HLA in healthy donors. Of note for this clone: Its specificity is not known.

Amplification used 60 Vbeta primers and 13 Jbeta primers. Libraries were prepared by immunoSEQ multiplex PCR; TCRdb keeps only in-frame clonotypes and omits some of them. Among 70,000 to 95,000 clones listed, 75% to 85% were seen once. J gave up 8 bases and V 0 bases, and 6 bases lay outside the gene matches. The CDR3 totals 15 residues. Germline CDR1 is SGHRS and CDR2 is YFSETQ. Whole-study results and caveats: Productive rates of about 90% or about 30% were seen for most TCR beta V segments in an earlier analysis.

Healthy bone marrow donors made up the donor group. The receptor comes from a man younger than 30 in good health and CMV-seronegative. The sequencing input was PBMCs. V usage is TRBV5-1 and J usage is TRBJ2-3; 10 bases align to TRBD2. As DNA, the CDR3 is TGCGCCAGCAGCTTGGGTAGCGGGGGGACGGGTACGCAGTATTTT. This translates into CASSLGSGGTGTQYF.